This entry is about one TCR beta chain. Sequenced by immunoSEQ multiplex PCR; TCRdb stores in-frame clones only, minus some. Seen here are some 100,000 clones, around 83% observed once, and the top ten hold 7.9%. This CDR3 is built from 16 residues. The trim removed 0 bases at V and 3 bases at J, leaving 8 bases unmatched. CDR1 and CDR2 (germline): MNHEY, SVGAGI. The sample is drawn from a study of blood T cell repertoires in COVID-19. Study-level information: Whether acute or convalescent, the COVID-19 samples came from the United States, Italy and Spain. T cells, B-cell-depleted T cells, or PBMCs provided the cDNA or gDNA that served as material.

What was sequenced was peripheral blood. The chain combines TRBV6-5 with TRBJ2-7, with 7 bases identical to TRBD2. The sequence derives from a woman older than 75 with active or convalescent COVID-19. The CDR3 reads CASSYSRQGGFYEQYF. For the CDR3, the DNA is TGTGCCAGCAGTTACTCGAGGCAGGGAGGGTTCTACGAGCAGTACTTC.